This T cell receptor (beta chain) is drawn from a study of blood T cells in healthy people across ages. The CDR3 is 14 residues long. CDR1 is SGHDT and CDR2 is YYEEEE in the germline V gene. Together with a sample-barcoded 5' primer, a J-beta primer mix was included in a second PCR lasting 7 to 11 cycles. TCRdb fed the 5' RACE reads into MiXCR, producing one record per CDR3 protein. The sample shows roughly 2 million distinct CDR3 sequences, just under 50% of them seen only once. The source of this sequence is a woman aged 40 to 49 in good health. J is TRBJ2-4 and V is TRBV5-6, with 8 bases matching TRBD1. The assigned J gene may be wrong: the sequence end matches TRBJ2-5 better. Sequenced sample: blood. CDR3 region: CASSIRTGKETQYF. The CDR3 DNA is TGTGCCAGCAGCATCCGGACAGGGAAAGAGACCCAGTACTTC.